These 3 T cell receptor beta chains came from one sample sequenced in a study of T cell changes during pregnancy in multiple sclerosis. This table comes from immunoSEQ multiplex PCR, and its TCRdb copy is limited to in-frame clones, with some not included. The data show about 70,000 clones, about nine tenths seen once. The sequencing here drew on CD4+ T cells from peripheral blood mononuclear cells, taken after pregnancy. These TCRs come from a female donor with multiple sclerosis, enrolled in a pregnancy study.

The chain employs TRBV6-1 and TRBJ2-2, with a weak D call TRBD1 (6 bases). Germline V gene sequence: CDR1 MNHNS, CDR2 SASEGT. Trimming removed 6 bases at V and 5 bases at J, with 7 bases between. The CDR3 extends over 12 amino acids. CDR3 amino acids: CASSQGTGELFF. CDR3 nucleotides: TGTGCCAGCAGCCAGGGGACCGGGGAGCTGTTTTTT.

As DNA, the CDR3 is TGTGCCAGCAGCCTCGATACTGCGGTGGCGGGGGAGCTGTTTTTT. It yields the protein CASSLDTAVAGELFF. This chain joins TRBV7-3 and TRBJ2-2, with D uncertain. The CDR3 is made up of 15 amino acids. With 5 bases removed from V and 8 bases from J, the gap between germline ends came to 18 bases. Germline-derived CDR1 and CDR2 are SGHTA and FQGTGA.

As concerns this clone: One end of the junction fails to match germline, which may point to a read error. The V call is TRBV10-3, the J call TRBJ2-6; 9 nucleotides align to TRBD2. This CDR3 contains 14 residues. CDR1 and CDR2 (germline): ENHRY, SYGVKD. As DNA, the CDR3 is TGTGCCATCACTGAGCGGGGGGAAGGGACCGTCCTGACTTTC. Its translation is CAITERGEGTVLTF.